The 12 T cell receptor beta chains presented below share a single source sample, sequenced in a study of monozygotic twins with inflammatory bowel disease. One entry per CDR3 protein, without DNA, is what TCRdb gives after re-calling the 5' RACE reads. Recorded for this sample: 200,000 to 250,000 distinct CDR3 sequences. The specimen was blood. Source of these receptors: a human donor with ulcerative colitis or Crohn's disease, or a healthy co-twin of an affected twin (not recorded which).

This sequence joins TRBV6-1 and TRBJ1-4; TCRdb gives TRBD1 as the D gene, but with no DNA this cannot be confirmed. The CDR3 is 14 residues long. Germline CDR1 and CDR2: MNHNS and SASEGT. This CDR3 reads CASSPTEVDEKLFF.

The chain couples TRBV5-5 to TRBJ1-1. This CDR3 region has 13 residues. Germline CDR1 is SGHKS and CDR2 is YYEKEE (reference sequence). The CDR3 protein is CASNFGVNTEAFF.

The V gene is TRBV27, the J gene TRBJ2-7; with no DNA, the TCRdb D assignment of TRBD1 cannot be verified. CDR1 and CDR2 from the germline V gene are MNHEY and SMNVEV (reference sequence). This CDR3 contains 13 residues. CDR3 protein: CASWRPGNYEQYF.

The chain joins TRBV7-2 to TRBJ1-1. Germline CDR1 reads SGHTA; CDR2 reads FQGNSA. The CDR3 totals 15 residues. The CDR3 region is CASSLMGGWGAEAFF. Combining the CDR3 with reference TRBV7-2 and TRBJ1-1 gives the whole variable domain GAGVSQSPSNKVTEKGKDVELRCDPISGHTALYWYRQSLGQGLEFLIYFQGNSAPDKSGLPSDRFSAERTGGSVSTLTIQRTQQEDSAVYLCASSLMGGWGAEAFFGQGTRLTVV.

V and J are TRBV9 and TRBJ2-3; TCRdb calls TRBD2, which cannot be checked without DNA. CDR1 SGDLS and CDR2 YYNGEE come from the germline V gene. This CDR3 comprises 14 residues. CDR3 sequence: CASSGRATGDTQYF.

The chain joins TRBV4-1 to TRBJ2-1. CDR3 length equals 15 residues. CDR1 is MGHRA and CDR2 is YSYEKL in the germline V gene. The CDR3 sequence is CASSFRQGSYNEQFF.

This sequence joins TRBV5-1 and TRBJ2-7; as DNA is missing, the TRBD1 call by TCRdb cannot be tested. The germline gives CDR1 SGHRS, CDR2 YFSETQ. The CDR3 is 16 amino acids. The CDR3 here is CASSLGPGALSYEQYF.

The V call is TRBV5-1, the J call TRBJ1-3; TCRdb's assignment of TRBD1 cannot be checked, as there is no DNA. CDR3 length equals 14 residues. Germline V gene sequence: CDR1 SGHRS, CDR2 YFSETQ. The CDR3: CASSLGDPGNTIYF.

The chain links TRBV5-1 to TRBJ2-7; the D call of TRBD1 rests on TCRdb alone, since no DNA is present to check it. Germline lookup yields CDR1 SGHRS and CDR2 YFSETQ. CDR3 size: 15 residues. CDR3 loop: CASSLGGANSYEQYF.

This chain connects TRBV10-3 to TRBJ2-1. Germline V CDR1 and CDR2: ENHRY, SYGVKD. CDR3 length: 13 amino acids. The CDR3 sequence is CAINDEYGNEQFF.

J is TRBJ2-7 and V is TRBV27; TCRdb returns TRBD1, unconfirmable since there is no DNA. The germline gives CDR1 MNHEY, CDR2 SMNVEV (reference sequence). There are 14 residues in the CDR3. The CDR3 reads CASSNRGTSYEQYF.

The CDR3 loop is CASSYSARAVTNEKLFF. This rearrangement joins TRBV6-5 to TRBJ1-4; TCRdb names TRBD1, which stays unverified in the absence of DNA. Germline V gene data show CDR1 as MNHEY and CDR2 as SVGAGI. There are 17 residues in the CDR3.